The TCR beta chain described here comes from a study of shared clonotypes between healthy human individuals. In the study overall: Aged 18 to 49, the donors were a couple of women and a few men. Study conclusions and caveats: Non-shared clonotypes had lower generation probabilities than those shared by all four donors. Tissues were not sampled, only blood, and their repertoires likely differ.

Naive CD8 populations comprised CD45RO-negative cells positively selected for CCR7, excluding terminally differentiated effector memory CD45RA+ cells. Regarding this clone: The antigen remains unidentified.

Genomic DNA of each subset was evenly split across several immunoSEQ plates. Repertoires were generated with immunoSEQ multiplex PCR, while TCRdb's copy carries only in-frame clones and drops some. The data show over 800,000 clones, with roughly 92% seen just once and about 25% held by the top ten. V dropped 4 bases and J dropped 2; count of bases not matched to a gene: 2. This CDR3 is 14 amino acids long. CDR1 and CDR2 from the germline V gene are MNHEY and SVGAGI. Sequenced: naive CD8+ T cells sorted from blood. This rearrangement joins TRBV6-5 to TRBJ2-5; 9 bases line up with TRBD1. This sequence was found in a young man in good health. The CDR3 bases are TGTGCCAGCAGTTCGACAGGGGGGCAAGAGACCCAGTACTTC. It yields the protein CASSSTGGQETQYF.